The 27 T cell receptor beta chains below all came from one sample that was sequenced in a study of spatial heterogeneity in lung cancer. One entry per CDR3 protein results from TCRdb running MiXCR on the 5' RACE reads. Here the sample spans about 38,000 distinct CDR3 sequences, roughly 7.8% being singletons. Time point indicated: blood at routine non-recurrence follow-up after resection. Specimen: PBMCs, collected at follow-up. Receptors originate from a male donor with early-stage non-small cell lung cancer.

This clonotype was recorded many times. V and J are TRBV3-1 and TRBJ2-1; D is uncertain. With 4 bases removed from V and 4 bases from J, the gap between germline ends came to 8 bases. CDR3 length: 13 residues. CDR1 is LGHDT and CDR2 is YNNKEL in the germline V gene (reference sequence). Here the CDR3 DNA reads TGTGCCAGCAGCCCGCTCATGTACAATGAGCAGTTCTTC. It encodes CASSPLMYNEQFF.

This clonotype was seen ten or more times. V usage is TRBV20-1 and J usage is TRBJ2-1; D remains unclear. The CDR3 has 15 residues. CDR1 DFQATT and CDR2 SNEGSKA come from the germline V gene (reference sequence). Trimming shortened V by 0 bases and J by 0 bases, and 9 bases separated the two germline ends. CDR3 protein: CSARDDWSSYNEQFF. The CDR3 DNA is TGCAGTGCTAGAGATGACTGGAGCTCCTACAATGAGCAGTTCTTC.

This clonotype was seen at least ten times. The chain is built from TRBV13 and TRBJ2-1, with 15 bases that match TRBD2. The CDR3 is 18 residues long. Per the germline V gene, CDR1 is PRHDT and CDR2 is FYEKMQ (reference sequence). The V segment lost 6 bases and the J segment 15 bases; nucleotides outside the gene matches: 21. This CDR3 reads CASSRTSGGARLGVPRFF. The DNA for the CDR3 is TGTGCCAGCAGTCGGACTAGCGGGGGGGCCCGTCTCGGCGTCCCGCGGTTCTTC.

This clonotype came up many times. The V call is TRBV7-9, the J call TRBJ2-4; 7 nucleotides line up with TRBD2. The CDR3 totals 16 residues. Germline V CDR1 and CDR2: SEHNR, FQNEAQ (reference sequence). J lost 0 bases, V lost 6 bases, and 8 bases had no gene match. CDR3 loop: CASSSTSPEAKNIQYF. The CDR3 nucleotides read TGTGCCAGCAGTTCGACTAGCCCGGAAGCCAAAAACATTCAGTACTTC. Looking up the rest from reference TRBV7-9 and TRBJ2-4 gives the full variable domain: DTGVSQNPRHKITKRGQNVTFRCDPISEHNRLYWYRQTLGQGPEFLTYFQNEAQLEKSRLLSDRFSAERPKGSFSTLEIQRTEQGDSAMYLCASSSTSPEAKNIQYFGAGTRLSVL.

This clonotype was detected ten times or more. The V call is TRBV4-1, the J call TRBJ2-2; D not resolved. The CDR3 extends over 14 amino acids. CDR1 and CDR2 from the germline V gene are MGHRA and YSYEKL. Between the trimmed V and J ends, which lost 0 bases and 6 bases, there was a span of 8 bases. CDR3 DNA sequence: TGCGCCAGCAGCCAAGATGGGCTTGCCGGGGAGCTGTTTTTT. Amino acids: CASSQDGLAGELFF.

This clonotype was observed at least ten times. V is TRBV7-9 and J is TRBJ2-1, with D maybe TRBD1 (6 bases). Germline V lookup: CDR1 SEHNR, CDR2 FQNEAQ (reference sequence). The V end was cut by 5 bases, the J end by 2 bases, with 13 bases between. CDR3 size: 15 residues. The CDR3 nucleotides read TGTGCCAGCAGCGCTCGAGGGACAACCTACAATGAGCAGTTCTTC. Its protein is CASSARGTTYNEQFF.

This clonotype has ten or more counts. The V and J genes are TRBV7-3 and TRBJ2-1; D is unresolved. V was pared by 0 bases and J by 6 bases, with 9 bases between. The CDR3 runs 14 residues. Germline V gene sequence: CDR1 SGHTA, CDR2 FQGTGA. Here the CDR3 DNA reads TGTGCCAGCAGCTTAACACGGGTCCCCAATGAGCAGTTCTTC. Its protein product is CASSLTRVPNEQFF.

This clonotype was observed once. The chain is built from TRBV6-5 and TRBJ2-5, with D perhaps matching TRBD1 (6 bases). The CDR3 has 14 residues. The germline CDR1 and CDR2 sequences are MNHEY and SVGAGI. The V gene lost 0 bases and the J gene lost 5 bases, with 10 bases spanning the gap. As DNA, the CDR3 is TGTGCCAGCAGTTACTCTGAGGGGGACGAGACCCAGTACTTC. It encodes CASSYSEGDETQYF.

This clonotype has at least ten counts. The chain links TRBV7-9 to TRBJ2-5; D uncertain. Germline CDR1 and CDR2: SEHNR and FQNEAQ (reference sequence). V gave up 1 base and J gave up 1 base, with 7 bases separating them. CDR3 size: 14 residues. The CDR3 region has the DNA TGTGCCAGCAGCTTAGGGAGCTTCCAAGAGACCCAGTACTTC. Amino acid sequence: CASSLGSFQETQYF.

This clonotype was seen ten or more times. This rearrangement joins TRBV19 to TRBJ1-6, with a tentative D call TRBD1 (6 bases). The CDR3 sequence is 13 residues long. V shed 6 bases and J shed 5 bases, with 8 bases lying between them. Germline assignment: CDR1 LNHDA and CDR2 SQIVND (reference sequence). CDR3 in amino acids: CASRDRDNSPLHF. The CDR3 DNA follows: TGTGCCAGTAGGGACAGAGATAATTCACCCCTCCACTTT.

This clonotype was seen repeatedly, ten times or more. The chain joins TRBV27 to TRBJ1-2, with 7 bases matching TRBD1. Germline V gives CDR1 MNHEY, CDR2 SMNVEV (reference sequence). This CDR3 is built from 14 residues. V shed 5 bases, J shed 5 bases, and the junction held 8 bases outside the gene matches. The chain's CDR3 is CASSPRQGGYGYTF. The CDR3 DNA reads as TGTGCCAGCAGTCCAAGACAGGGCGGATATGGCTACACCTTC.

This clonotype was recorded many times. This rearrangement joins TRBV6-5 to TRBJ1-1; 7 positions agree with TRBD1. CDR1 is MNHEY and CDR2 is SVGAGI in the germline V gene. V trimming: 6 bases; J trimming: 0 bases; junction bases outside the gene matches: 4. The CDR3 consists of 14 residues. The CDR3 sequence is CASSPQGLNTEAFF. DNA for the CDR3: TGTGCCAGCAGCCCACAGGGGCTGAACACTGAAGCTTTCTTT.

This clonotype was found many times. DNA for the CDR3: TGTGCCAGCCTCGACGGGTACACAGATACGCAGTATTTT. Protein sequence: CASLDGYTDTQYF. The J gene is TRBJ2-3, the V gene TRBV7-2; D remains ambiguous. Looked up from germline, CDR1 is SGHTA and CDR2 is FQGNSA. Deletions cut 8 bases from V and 2 bases from J, with 11 bases between. This CDR3 has 13 amino acids.

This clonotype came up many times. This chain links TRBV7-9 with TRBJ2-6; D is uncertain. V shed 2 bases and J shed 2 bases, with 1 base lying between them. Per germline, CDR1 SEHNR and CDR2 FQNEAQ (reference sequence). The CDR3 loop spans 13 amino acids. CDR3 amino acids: CASSLPGANVLTF. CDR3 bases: TGTGCCAGCAGCTTACCTGGGGCCAACGTCCTGACTTTC.

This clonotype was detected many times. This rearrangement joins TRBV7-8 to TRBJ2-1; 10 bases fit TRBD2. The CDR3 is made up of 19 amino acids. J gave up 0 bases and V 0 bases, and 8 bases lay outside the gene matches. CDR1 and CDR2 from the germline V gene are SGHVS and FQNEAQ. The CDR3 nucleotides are TGTGCCAGCAGCTTAGCGGGGACCTTAGCGGGGGGCTCCTACAATGAGCAGTTCTTC. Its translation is CASSLAGTLAGGSYNEQFF.

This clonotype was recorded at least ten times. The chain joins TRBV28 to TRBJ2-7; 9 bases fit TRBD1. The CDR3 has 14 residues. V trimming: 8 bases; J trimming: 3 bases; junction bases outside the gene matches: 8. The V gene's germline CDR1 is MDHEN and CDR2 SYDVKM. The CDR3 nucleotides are TGTGCCAGCCGGGACCCGACAGGGGGCTACGAGCAGTACTTC. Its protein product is CASRDPTGGYEQYF.

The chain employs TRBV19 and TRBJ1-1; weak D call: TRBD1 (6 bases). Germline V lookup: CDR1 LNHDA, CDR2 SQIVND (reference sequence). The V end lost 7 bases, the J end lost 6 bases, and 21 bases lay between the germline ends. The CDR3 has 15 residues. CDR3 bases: TGTGCCAGTATGACACAGGGTCAGGGGTTGGCTGAAGCTTTCTTT. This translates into CASMTQGQGLAEAFF. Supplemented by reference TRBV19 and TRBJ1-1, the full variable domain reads DGGITQSPKYLFRKEGQNVTLSCEQNLNHDAMYWYRQDPGQGLRLIYYSQIVNDFQKGDIAEGYSVSREKKESFPLTVTSAQKNPTAFYLCASMTQGQGLAEAFFGQGTRLTVV.

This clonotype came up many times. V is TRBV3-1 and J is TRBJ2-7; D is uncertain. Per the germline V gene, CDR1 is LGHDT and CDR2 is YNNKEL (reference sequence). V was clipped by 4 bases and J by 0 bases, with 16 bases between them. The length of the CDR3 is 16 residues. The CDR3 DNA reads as TGTGCCAGCAGCCTCTCGTCAAACGCACCCTCCTACGAGCAGTACTTC. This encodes CASSLSSNAPSYEQYF.

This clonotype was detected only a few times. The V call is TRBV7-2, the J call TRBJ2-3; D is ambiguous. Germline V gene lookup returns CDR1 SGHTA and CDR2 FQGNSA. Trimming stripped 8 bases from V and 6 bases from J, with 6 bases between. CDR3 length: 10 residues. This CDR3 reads CASLKDTQYF. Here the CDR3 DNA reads TGTGCCAGCCTAAAGGATACGCAGTATTTT.

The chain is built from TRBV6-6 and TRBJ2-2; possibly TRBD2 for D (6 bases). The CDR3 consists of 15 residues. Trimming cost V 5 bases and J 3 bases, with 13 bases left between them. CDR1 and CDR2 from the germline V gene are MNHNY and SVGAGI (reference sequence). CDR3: CASSQSGLDTGELFF. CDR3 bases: TGTGCCAGCAGTCAGAGCGGGTTGGACACCGGGGAGCTGTTTTTT.

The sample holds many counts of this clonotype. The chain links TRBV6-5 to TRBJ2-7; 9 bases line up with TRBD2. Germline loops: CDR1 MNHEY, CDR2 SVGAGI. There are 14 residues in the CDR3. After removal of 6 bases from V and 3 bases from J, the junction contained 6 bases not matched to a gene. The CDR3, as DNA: TGTGCCAGCAGCACCGGGACTAGCAACTACGAGCAGTACTTC. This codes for CASSTGTSNYEQYF.

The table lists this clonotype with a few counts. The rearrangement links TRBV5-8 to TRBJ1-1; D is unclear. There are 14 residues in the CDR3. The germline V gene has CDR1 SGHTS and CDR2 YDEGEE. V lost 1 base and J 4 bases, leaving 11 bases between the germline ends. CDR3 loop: CASSLISSRTEAFF. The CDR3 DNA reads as TGTGCCAGCAGCTTGATTTCGTCCCGCACTGAAGCTTTCTTT.

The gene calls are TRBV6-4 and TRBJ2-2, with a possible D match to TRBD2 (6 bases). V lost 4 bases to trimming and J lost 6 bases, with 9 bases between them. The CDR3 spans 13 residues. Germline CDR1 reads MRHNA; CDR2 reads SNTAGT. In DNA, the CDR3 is TGTGCCAGCAGTGGGGCTAGCGCCGGGGAGCTGTTTTTT. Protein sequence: CASSGASAGELFF.

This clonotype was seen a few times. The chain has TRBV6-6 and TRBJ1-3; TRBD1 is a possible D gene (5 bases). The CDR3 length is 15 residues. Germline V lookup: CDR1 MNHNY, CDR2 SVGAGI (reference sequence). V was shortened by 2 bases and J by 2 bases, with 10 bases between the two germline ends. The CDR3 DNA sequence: TGTGCCAGCAGTTACGCACAGGCTCCTGGAAACACCATATATTTT. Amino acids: CASSYAQAPGNTIYF.

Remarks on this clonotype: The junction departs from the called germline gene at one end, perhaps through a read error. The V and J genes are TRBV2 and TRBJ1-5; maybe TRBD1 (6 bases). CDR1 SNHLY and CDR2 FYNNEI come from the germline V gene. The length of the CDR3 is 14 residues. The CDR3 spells CASSQTGSIQPQHF. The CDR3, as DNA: TGTGCCAGCAGTCAGACAGGCAGCATTCAGCCCCAGCATTTT.

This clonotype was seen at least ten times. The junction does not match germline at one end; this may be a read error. The CDR3 DNA reads TGTGCCAGAAAGCTCGCGGCTAAAGCCGAAAACATTCAGTACTTC. Translation: CARKLAAKAENIQYF. The genes are TRBV2 and TRBJ2-4; no clear D. CDR1 and CDR2 from the germline V gene are SNHLY and FYNNEI. The CDR3 has 15 residues.

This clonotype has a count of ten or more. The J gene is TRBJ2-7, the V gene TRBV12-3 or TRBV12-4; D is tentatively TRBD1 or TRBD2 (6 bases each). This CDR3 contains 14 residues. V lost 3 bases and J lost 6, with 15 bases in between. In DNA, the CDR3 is TGTGCCAGCAGTTTGGAGGGGGTTACATCCGAGCAGTACTTC. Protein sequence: CASSLEGVTSEQYF.